The rows below give T cell receptor beta chains drawn from one sample of a study of T cell responses to AZD1222 COVID-19 vaccine. Profiling relied on immunoSEQ multiplex PCR, and the TCRdb table lists in-frame clones only, not all of them. The sample lists about 94,000 clones, 88% occurring once. This specimen was peripheral blood, taken 28 days after the second AZD1222 dose. These receptors all stem from an adult who received the AZD1222 COVID-19 vaccine. CDR3s include the opening cysteine and the closing phenylalanine or tryptophan. The D gene is left open where the match is weak. Some rows mark clone size as missing; the rest say once, few, many or name a class of expanded clone.

j_gene | v_gene | d_gene | abundance | CDR3aa | CDR3nt
TRBJ2-3 | TRBV5-4 | - | - | CASSAIGDTQYF | TGTGCCAGCAGCGCGATCGGAGATACGCAGTATTTT
TRBJ2-1 | TRBV4-3 | - | - | CASSQDFRGEQFF | TGCGCCAGCAGCCAAGATTTCAGGGGTGAGCAGTTCTTC
TRBJ2-7 | TRBV7-2 | - | - | CASSLVYEQYF | TGTGCCAGCAGCTTAGTGTACGAGCAGTACTTC
TRBJ2-7 | TRBV5-1 | TRBD1 | - | CASSLGGQGYYEQYF | TGCGCCAGCAGCTTGGGGGGACAGGGGTACTACGAGCAGTACTTC
TRBJ1-2 | TRBV29-1 | - | - | CSVDTPLSDAHYGYTF | TGCAGCGTTGACACCCCCCTCTCCGACGCACACTATGGCTACACCTTC
TRBJ2-7 | TRBV6-5 | - | - | CASSLGRNSYEQYF | TGTGCCAGCAGCCTCGGACGGAACTCCTACGAGCAGTACTTC
TRBJ1-1 | TRBV2 | - | few | CASSLVGGSGGWGTEAFF | TGTGCCAGCAGCCTGGTCGGAGGAAGCGGTGGTTGGGGCACTGAAGCTTTCTTT
TRBJ2-7 | TRBV7-2 | - | - | CASSLGVREYEQYF | TGTGCCAGCAGCTTAGGAGTGAGGGAATACGAGCAGTACTTC
TRBJ2-3 | TRBV19 | - | - | CASSSSGPMDTQYF | TGTGCCAGTAGTAGTAGCGGCCCCATGGATACGCAGTATTTT
TRBJ1-2 | TRBV30 | - | - | CAWSLGGRDTF | TGTGCCTGGAGCTTGGGGGGCCGCGACACCTTC
TRBJ2-3 | TRBV27 | - | - | CASPIGLAPNTQYF | TGTGCCAGCCCCATAGGGCTAGCGCCAAATACGCAGTATTTT
TRBJ1-6 | TRBV2 | TRBD1 | - | CASSAGQGLSPLHF | TGTGCCAGCAGTGCCGGACAGGGCCTTTCACCCCTCCACTTT
TRBJ2-2 | TRBV19 | TRBD2 | - | CASSLPIAGVYTGELFF | TGTGCCAGTAGTCTTCCGATAGCGGGAGTTTACACCGGGGAGCTGTTTTTT
TRBJ1-1 | TRBV19 | TRBD1 | - | CASSISGTDEAFF | TGTGCCAGTAGTATCTCCGGGACAGATGAAGCTTTCTTT
TRBJ1-2 | TRBV28 | TRBD1 | - | CASSTPGGGYGYTF | TGTGCCAGCAGTACACCAGGGGGCGGCTATGGCTACACCTTC